This T cell receptor beta chain was captured by sequencing in a study of blood T cells in healthy people across ages. The CDR3 sequence is 13 residues long. Germline values: CDR1 MNHEY, CDR2 SVGEGT. Between the trimmed V and J ends, which lost 5 bases and 0 bases, there was a span of 7 bases. For the second PCR, which ran for about 7 to 12 cycles, a sample-barcoded 5' primer and a J-beta primer mix were used. TCRdb reprocessed the 5' RACE reads with MiXCR, giving one entry per CDR3 protein. The sample holds around 870,000 distinct CDR3 sequences; 29% are singletons and the top ten take around 16%. This chain links TRBV6-2 or TRBV6-3 with TRBJ1-1; D unclear. Sequencing was done on a sample of blood. This receptor was taken from an elderly woman in good health. The CDR3 is CASSHSVNTEAFF. For the CDR3, the DNA is TGTGCCAGCAGTCACAGCGTGAACACTGAAGCTTTCTTT.